The 19 T cell receptor beta chains below come from one sample, sequenced in a study of T-cell memory formation after mild COVID-19. TCRdb reanalysed the 5' RACE reads using MiXCR and keeps one entry per CDR3 protein. The table includes 450,000 or so distinct CDR3 sequences, around a quarter detected once. The sample was PBMCs or a T cell subset sorted from them (not recorded which). These receptors were taken from an adult woman who had mild COVID-19 (a few samples of this study predate the infection). Cell type and time point are not known.

This clonotype appeared a few times. The chain is built from TRBV3-1 and TRBJ1-5, with no clear D. CDR3 length: 12 residues. The V gene lost 3 bases and the J gene lost 5 bases, with 5 bases spanning the gap. Germline V gene sequence: CDR1 LGHDT, CDR2 YNNKEL (reference sequence). The CDR3 DNA sequence: TGTGCCAGCAGCCAGGGGTATCAGCCCCAGCATTTT. It yields the protein CASSQGYQPQHF.

This clonotype was seen a handful of times. This chain joins TRBV6-5 and TRBJ2-3, with D hard to call. This CDR3 has 14 residues. Trimming pared 6 bases from V and 3 bases from J, leaving 13 bases between. Looked up from germline, CDR1 is MNHEY and CDR2 is SVGAGI. The CDR3 reads CASSPYASTDTQYF. The CDR3 DNA follows: TGTGCCAGCAGCCCCTACGCCAGTACAGATACGCAGTATTTT.

J is TRBJ2-7 and V is TRBV7-9; 7 positions match TRBD2. The length of the CDR3 is 15 residues. Germline values: CDR1 SEHNR, CDR2 FQNEAQ (reference sequence). The V segment lost 4 bases and the J segment 2 bases; nucleotides outside the gene matches: 8. The chain's CDR3 is CASSSREGITYEQYF. The CDR3 nucleotides are TGTGCCAGCAGCTCCAGGGAGGGGATTACCTACGAGCAGTACTTC.

This clonotype appeared a few times. The chain uses TRBV15 and TRBJ2-2; D call uncertain. Trimming removed 7 bases at V and 2 bases at J, with 8 bases between. The CDR3 length is 13 residues. Germline loops: CDR1 LNHNV, CDR2 YYDKDF (reference sequence). The CDR3 loop reads CATTNRNTGELFF. The CDR3 DNA reads as TGTGCCACCACCAATCGAAACACCGGGGAGCTGTTTTTT.

In its sample, this clonotype was seen a few times. The J gene is TRBJ2-1, the V gene TRBV9, with 8 bases lining up with TRBD1. CDR1 SGDLS and CDR2 YYNGEE come from the germline V gene. After removal of 0 bases from V and 4 bases from J, the junction contained 6 bases not matched to a gene. This CDR3 is built from 16 residues. In DNA, the CDR3 is TGTGCCAGCAGCGTAGGGTGGCAGGGGGCGTACAATGAGCAGTTCTTC. Protein sequence: CASSVGWQGAYNEQFF.

This clonotype was detected many times. The chain couples TRBV12-3 or TRBV12-4 to TRBJ1-1; weak D call: TRBD1 (5 bases). The CDR3 consists of 14 residues. Trimming left V 2 bases short and J 5 bases short, with 12 bases between. CDR3 residues: CASSLQGGSTEAFF. CDR3 coding DNA: TGTGCCAGCAGTTTACAGGGCGGTAGTACTGAAGCTTTCTTT.

The chain employs TRBV29-1 and TRBJ1-1; D unclear. Germline V gene lookup returns CDR1 SQVTM and CDR2 ANQGSEA. CDR3 size: 15 residues. With 4 bases removed from V and 2 bases from J, the gap between germline ends came to 17 bases. The CDR3 loop reads CSVGARPSRNTEAFF. For the CDR3, the DNA is TGCAGCGTTGGGGCCCGCCCGTCCAGAAACACTGAAGCTTTCTTT.

Here the CDR3 reads CAIQPIGSEAFF. CDR3 DNA: TGTGCCATACAACCGATCGGCAGTGAAGCTTTCTTT. This chain uses TRBV12-3 or TRBV12-4 with TRBJ1-1; D is uncertain. This CDR3 is built from 12 residues. With 10 bases removed from V and 7 bases from J, the gap between germline ends came to 16 bases.

There are a few counts of this clonotype. This sequence joins TRBV7-9 and TRBJ2-1; 7 nucleotides line up with TRBD1. Germline CDR1 SEHNR, CDR2 FQNEAQ (reference sequence). Trimming removed 3 bases from V and 4 bases from J; junction bases left unmatched: 3. The CDR3 loop spans 14 amino acids. The CDR3: CASSLGQLYNEQFF. CDR3 coding DNA: TGTGCCAGCAGCTTGGGACAGCTGTACAATGAGCAGTTCTTC.

In its sample, this clonotype was seen a few times. The chain uses TRBV12-3 or TRBV12-4 and TRBJ1-2; TRBD1 is a possible D gene (6 bases). The CDR3 covers 15 residues. Trimming stripped 3 bases from V and 3 bases from J, with 14 bases between. CDR3 sequence reads: CASSFWGRADYGYTF. CDR3 nucleotides: TGTGCCAGCAGTTTCTGGGGGCGGGCGGACTATGGCTACACCTTC.

The CDR3 nucleotides read TGTGCCAGTAGTGCCGGGACTAGCGGGATGGAGACCCAGTACTTC. This translates into CASSAGTSGMETQYF. The chain couples TRBV19 to TRBJ2-5; 13 bases match TRBD2. V shed 5 bases and J 5 bases; nucleotides not matched to a gene: 5. CDR1 LNHDA and CDR2 SQIVND come from the germline V gene (reference sequence). This CDR3 is 15 amino acids long.

The CDR3 sequence is CSVRTPRNYGYTF. The CDR3 nucleotides are TGCAGCGTTAGGACACCTCGGAACTATGGCTACACCTTC. This sequence joins TRBV29-1 and TRBJ1-2, with D perhaps TRBD1 (5 bases). The germline gives CDR1 SQVTM, CDR2 ANQGSEA. The V end lost 5 bases, the J end lost 2 bases, and 12 bases lay between the germline ends. The CDR3 extends over 13 amino acids.

The table lists this clonotype with a few counts. This rearrangement joins TRBV7-9 to TRBJ1-1; TRBD1 aligns across 7 bases. This CDR3 is 13 amino acids long. After removal of 1 base from V and 10 bases from J, the junction contained 6 bases not matched to a gene. Germline lookup yields CDR1 SEHNR and CDR2 FQNEAQ (reference sequence). The CDR3 nucleotides are TGTGCCAGCAGCTTAGGACAGGGTGACGGAGCTTTCTTT. It specifies CASSLGQGDGAFF.

The chain couples TRBV15 to TRBJ2-3; no clear D. The CDR3 covers 16 residues. Germline lookup yields CDR1 LNHNV and CDR2 YYDKDF (reference sequence). The germline V and J ends were trimmed by 0 bases and 4 bases, with 14 bases remaining between them. Here the CDR3 DNA reads TGTGCCACCAGCAGAGAGATAGCAGTCGGCGCAGATACGCAGTATTTT. The encoded protein is CATSREIAVGADTQYF.

The chain uses TRBV4-2 and TRBJ1-5; D not resolved. The CDR3 has 15 amino acids. Germline lookup yields CDR1 LGHNA and CDR2 YNFKEQ. V lost 4 bases to trimming and J lost 6 bases, with 16 bases between them. The CDR3 is CASSLSTTGFQPQHF. CDR3 nucleotides: TGTGCCAGCAGCCTTTCGACAACGGGATTTCAGCCCCAGCATTTT.

This clonotype was recorded a few times. This chain joins TRBV4-3 and TRBJ2-1, with 9 bases matching TRBD1. This CDR3 is 17 amino acids long. Germline assignment: CDR1 LGHNA and CDR2 YSLEER. V was clipped by 0 bases and J by 8 bases; unmatched bases: 11. CDR3 sequence: CASSQDLWDRVLDEQFF. Written as DNA, the CDR3 is TGCGCCAGCAGCCAAGATCTGTGGGACAGGGTTTTGGATGAGCAGTTCTTC.

V gene TRBV27 combines with J gene TRBJ2-2; D unclear. Germline values: CDR1 MNHEY, CDR2 SMNVEV (reference sequence). The CDR3 consists of 15 residues. V gave up 1 base and J gave up 1 base, with 7 bases separating them. The CDR3 is CASSLFGMNTGELFF. CDR3 sequence (DNA): TGTGCCAGCAGTTTATTTGGGATGAACACCGGGGAGCTGTTTTTT.

The CDR3 bases are TGTGCCAGCAGTGAAGCGCTTACTGTGCGGGGAGAGACCCAGTACTTC. Its translation is CASSEALTVRGETQYF. The gene calls are TRBV2 and TRBJ2-5; possibly TRBD2 for D (6 bases). The V and J ends lost 0 bases and 4 bases respectively, with 15 bases between them. Germline values: CDR1 SNHLY, CDR2 FYNNEI. The CDR3 runs 16 residues.

The CDR3 DNA sequence: TGCAGCGTTGAAGGGGGGTTCTCGAACAATGAGCAGTTCTTC. Translated: CSVEGGFSNNEQFF. V gene TRBV29-1 combines with J gene TRBJ2-1; D tentatively reads TRBD1 or TRBD2 (5 bases each). CDR3 size: 14 residues. The germline CDR1 and CDR2 sequences are SQVTM and ANQGSEA. The V end lost 1 base, the J end lost 5 bases, and 12 bases lay between the germline ends.